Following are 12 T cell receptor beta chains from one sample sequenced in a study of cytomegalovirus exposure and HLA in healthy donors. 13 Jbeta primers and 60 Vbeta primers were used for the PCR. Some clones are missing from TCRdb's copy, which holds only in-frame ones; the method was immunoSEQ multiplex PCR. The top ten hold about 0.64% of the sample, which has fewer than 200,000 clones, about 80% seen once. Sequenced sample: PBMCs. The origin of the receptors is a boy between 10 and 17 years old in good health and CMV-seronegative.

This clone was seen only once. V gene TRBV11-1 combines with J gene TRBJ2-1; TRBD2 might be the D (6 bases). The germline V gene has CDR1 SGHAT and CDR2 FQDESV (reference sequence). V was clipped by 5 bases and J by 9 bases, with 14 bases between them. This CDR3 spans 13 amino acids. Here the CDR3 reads CASSQVRDSEQFF. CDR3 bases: TGTGCCAGCAGCCAAGTGAGGGACTCTGAGCAGTTCTTC.

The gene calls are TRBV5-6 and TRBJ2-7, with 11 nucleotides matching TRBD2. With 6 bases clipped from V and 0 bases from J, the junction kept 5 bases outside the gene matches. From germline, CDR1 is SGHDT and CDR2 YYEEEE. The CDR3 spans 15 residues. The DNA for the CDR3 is TGTGCCAGCATCATTAGCGGGGGGGCCTCCTACGAGCAGTACTTC. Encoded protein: CASIISGGASYEQYF.

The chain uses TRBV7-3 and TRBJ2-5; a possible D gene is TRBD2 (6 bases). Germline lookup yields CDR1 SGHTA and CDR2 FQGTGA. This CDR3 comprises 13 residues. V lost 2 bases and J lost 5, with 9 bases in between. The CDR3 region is CASSLAGGETQYF. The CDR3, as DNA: TGTGCCAGCAGCTTAGCCGGAGGGGAGACCCAGTACTTC.

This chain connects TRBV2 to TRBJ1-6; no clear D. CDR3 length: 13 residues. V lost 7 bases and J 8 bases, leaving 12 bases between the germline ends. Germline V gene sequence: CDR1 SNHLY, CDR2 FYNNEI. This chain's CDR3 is CASNGQSYSPLHF. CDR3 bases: TGTGCCAGCAATGGGCAGTCATATTCACCCCTCCACTTT.

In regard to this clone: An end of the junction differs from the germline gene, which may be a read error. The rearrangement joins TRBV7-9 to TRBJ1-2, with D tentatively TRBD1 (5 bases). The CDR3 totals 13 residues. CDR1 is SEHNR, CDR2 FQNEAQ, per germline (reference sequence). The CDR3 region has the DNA TGTTCCAGCAGCCTTGCGGGGGAATTTGGCTACACCTTC. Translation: CSSSLAGEFGYTF.

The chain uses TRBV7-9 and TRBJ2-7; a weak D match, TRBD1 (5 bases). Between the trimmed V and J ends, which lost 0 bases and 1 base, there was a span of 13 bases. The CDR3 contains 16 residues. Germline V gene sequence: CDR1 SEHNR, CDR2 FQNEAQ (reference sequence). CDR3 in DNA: TGTGCCAGCAGCTTAGCGCCCGGACATCAATCCTACGAGCAGTACTTC. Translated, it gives CASSLAPGHQSYEQYF.

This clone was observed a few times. Written as DNA, the CDR3 is TGTGCCAGCAGCATCCGGGACAACCCACTCTACGAGCAGTACTTC. Its translation is CASSIRDNPLYEQYF. The chain carries TRBV7-6 and TRBJ2-7, with D tentatively TRBD1 (6 bases). Germline V gene sequence: CDR1 SGHVS, CDR2 FNYEAQ. Trimming cost V 5 bases and J 3 bases, with 17 bases left between them. The CDR3 runs to 15 residues.

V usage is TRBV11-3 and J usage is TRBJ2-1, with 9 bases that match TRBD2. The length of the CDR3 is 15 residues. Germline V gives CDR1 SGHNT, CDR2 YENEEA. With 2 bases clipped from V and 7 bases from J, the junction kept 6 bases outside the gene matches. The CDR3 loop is CASSLTLAGSNEQFF. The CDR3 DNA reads TGTGCCAGCAGCTTAACGCTAGCGGGATCGAATGAGCAGTTCTTC.

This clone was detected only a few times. CDR3 region: CSGGLAGGRTDTQYF. The CDR3 DNA reads as TGCAGCGGAGGACTAGCGGGGGGCCGCACAGATACGCAGTATTTT. The V gene is TRBV29-1, the J gene TRBJ2-3; the match to TRBD2 covers 14 bases. J gave up 1 base and V 7 bases, and 4 bases lay outside the gene matches. The CDR3 sequence is 15 residues long. Germline V gene lookup returns CDR1 SQVTM and CDR2 ANQGSEA.

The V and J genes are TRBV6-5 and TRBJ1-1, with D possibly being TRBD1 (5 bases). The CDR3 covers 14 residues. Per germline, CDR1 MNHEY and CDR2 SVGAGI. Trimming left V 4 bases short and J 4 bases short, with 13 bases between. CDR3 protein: CASSSAGGSTEAFF. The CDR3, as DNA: TGTGCCAGCAGTTCCGCCGGGGGTTCCACTGAAGCTTTCTTT.

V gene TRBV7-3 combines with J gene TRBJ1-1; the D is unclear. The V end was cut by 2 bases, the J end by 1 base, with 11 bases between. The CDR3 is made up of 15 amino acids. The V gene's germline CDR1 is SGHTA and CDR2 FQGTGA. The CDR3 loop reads CASSLYSRPNTEAFF. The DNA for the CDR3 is TGTGCCAGCAGCTTATATTCCAGGCCGAACACTGAAGCTTTCTTT.

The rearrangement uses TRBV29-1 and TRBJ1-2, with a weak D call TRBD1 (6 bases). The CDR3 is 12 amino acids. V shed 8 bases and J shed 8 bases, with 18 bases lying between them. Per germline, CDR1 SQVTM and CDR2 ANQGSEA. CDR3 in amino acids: CSTAGARKGYTF. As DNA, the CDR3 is TGCAGCACCGCAGGGGCGAGGAAAGGCTACACCTTC.